The following is a TCR beta chain sequence with its context. Authors' analysis steps: Amplification of reference gene primers was used by the study to estimate nucleated cell counts. Using immunoSEQ multiplex PCR, the repertoire was profiled, and TCRdb retains in-frame clones only, with some absent. Clone size and V and J calls were adopted from that table, with D and trimming inferred from the DNA. The table includes about 250,000 clones, roughly 82% detected once. These data come from a study of blood T cell repertoires in COVID-19. Turning to the study itself: Collection of acute and convalescent COVID-19 samples took place in the United States, Italy and Spain. The analysed material was cDNA or gDNA that came from T cells, B-cell-depleted T cells, or PBMCs.

Looked up from germline, CDR1 is MDHEN and CDR2 is SYDVKM. The CDR3 is 16 residues long. Trimming took off 4 bases at V and 2 bases at J, with 14 bases between the two ends. The clonotype originates from a woman in her 70s with acute or convalescent COVID-19. Sequenced: peripheral blood. The chain uses TRBV28 and TRBJ1-4, with D perhaps matching TRBD1 (5 bases). The CDR3 DNA sequence: TGTGCCAGCAGTTCGTCTTGGGGGGATACTAATGAAAAACTGTTTTTT. This encodes CASSSSWGDTNEKLFF.